The source of this TCR beta chain is a study of cytomegalovirus exposure and HLA in healthy donors. CDR3 length equals 14 residues. With 2 bases removed from V and 4 bases from J, the gap between germline ends came to 14 bases. CDR1 is GTSNPN and CDR2 is SVGIG in the germline V gene (reference sequence). The donors, nominally healthy at sampling, likely had unrecorded immune exposures. The PCR made use of 60 Vbeta and 13 Jbeta primers. TCRdb's table, derived via immunoSEQ multiplex PCR, lists solely in-frame clones and lacks some. The repertoire holds 200,000 to 250,000 clones, with more than 65% as singletons.

What was sequenced was PBMCs. This clonotype originated in a man in his fifties in good health and CMV-seronegative. The chain employs TRBV30 and TRBJ1-1; tentative D call: TRBD1 (5 bases). The CDR3 region has the DNA TGTGCCTGGAGTCGGGGGGGGATAATCACTGAAGCTTTCTTT. Residues: CAWSRGGIITEAFF.